This T cell receptor (beta chain) was identified in a study of T-cell memory formation after mild COVID-19. Findings and limits, study-wide: For second-wave clones that peaked at day 37, SARS-CoV-2 specificity went unverified. CD4+ contracting clones were mainly CM and EM; CD8+ ones, EMRA. Pre-infection memory contained some responding clones, which suggested that cross-reactive memory had joined.

Turning to this clonotype: Its cognate antigen is unknown.

The CDR3 spans 17 residues. V shed 4 bases and J 3 bases; nucleotides not matched to a gene: 9. Germline assignment: CDR1 SGHRS and CDR2 YFSETQ. TCRdb processed the 5' RACE reads anew with MiXCR; each CDR3 protein has one entry. The table has hundreds of thousands of distinct CDR3 sequences, approximately 29% seen once. The specimen sequenced was PBMCs or a T cell subset sorted from them (not recorded which). The TCR originated in an adult woman who had mild COVID-19 (a few samples of this study predate the infection). Cell type and time point are not known. The gene calls are TRBV5-1 and TRBJ1-6, with 8 bases fitting TRBD1. This CDR3 reads CASSTAPGGDYNSPLHF. The DNA for the CDR3 is TGCGCCAGCAGCACGGCCCCAGGGGGCGACTATAATTCACCCCTCCACTTT.